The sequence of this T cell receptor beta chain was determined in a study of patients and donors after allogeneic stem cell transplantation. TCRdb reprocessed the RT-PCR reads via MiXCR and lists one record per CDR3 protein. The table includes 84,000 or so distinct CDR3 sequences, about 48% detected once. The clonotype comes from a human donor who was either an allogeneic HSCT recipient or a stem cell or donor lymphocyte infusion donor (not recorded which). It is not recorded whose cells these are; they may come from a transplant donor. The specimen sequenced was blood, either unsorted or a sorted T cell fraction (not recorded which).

CDR3: CASSYGHFGQPQHF. CDR3 bases: TGTGCCAGCAGTTACGGACATTTTGGTCAGCCCCAGCATTTT. The rearrangement uses TRBV6-2 or TRBV6-3 and TRBJ1-5; maybe TRBD1 (5 bases). Per the germline V gene, CDR1 is MNHEY and CDR2 is SVGEGT. The length of the CDR3 is 14 residues. The ends were cut back, 2 bases at V and 6 bases at J, with 11 bases in the middle.